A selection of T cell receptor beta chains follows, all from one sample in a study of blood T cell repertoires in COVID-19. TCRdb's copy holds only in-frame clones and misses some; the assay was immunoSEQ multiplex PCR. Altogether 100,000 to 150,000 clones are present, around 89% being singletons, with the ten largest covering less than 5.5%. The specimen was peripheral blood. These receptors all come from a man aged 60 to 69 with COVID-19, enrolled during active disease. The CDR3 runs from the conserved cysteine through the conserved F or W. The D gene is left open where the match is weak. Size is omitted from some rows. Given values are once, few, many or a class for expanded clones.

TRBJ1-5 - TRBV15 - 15 TGTGCCACCAGCAGAGATCCAGTGAGCAATCAGCCCCAGCATTTT CATSRDPVSNQPQHF
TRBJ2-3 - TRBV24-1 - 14 TGTGCCACCAGTGATTTGCAGAGGGGGGATACGCAGTATTTT CATSDLQRGDTQYF
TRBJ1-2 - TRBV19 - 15 TGTGCCAGTATCGAGGGAACGGCAGTGGACTATGGCTACACCTTC CASIEGTAVDYGYTF
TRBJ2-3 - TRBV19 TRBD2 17 TGTGCCAGTAGTATCTCTAGCGGGGGGTTTAGCACAGATACGCAGTATTTT CASSISSGGFSTDTQYF
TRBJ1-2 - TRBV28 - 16 TGTGCCAGCAGTGGTCATCAGGGGAACACTAACTATGGCTACACCTTC CASSGHQGNTNYGYTF
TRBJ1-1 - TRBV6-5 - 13 TGTGCCAGCAACCCGGCGCAGGGGTATCGCGCTTTCTTT CASNPAQGYRAFF
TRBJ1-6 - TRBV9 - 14 TGTGCCAGCAGCGTAGGAGCCTATAATTCACCCCTCCACTTT CASSVGAYNSPLHF
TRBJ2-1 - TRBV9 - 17 TGTGCCAGCAGCGTGGGTAGACTAGTCCCCCCCTACAATGAGCAGTTCTTC CASSVGRLVPPYNEQFF
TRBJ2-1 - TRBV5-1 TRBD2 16 TGCGCCAGCAGCCCGGGCGGTAGCGGGGGGGCCAATGAGCAGTTCTTC CASSPGGSGGANEQFF
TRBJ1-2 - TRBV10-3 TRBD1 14 TGTGCCATCAGGACAACCGGGACAGCAAATGGCTACACCTTC CAIRTTGTANGYTF
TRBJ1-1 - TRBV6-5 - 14 TGTGCCAGCAGAATGTCCCACGGGAACACTGAAGCTTTCTTT CASRMSHGNTEAFF
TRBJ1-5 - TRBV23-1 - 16 TGCGCCAGCAGCCCACAGTCATTTGGGGGCGTAAGGCCCCAGCATTTT CASSPQSFGGVRPQHF
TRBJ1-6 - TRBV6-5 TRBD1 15 TGTGCCAGCAGTCCCCCGGACAGGGCTGCATCACCCCTCCACTTT CASSPPDRAASPLHF
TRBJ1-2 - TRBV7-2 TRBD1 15 TGTGCCAGCAGCTTGGGGACAGGGTCGAACTATGGCTACACCTTC CASSLGTGSNYGYTF
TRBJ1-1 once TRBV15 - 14 TGTGCCTCGAAGAGGGACTTAATGAACACTGAAGCTTTCTTT CASKRDLMNTEAFF
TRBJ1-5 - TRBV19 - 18 TGTGCCAGTAGTATTATCGGTCTTCTCGGGGTTAGCAATCAGCCCCAGCATTTT CASSIIGLLGVSNQPQHF
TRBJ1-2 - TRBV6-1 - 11 TGTGCCAGCAGTGAATCCCTGGGCTACACCTTC CASSESLGYTF
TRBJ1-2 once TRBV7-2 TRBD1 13 TGTGCCAGCAGCCAGGACAGGGGTGGCGGCTACACCTTC CASSQDRGGGYTF
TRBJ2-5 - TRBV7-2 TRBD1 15 TGTGCCAGCAGTTCTCCCGGGACAGAACAAGAGACCCAGTACTTC CASSSPGTEQETQYF
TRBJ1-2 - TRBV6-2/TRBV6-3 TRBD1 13 TGTGCCAGCAGTAAACAGGGGAACTATGGCTACACCTTC CASSKQGNYGYTF
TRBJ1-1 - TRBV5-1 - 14 TGCGCCAGCAGCTTGCAGGGTGGGAACACTGAAGCTTTCTTT CASSLQGGNTEAFF
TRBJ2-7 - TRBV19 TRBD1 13 TGTGCCAGTAGGTCGGGACAGTTCTACGAGCAGTACTTC CASRSGQFYEQYF
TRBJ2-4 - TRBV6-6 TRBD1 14 TGTGCCAGCAATTCGGGGACAGGTTATAACATTCAGTACTTC CASNSGTGYNIQYF
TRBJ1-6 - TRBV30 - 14 TGTGCCTGGATGTTGAGCTCCTATAATTCACCCCTCCACTTT CAWMLSSYNSPLHF
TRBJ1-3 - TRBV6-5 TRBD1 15 TGTGCCAGCGGACAGGGGGCTTTATCTGGAAACACCATATATTTT CASGQGALSGNTIYF
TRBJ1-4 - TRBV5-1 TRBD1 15 TGCGCCAGCAGCTTGGCCGGGACAGGGTCTGAAAAACTGTTTTTT CASSLAGTGSEKLFF
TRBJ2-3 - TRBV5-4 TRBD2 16 TGTGCCAGCAGCATCTTGAGGGGAGGGACCACAGATACGCAGTATTTT CASSILRGGTTDTQYF
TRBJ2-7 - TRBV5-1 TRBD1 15 TGCGCCAGCAGCTTTTCTGGGACAGGACCCTACGAGCAGTACTTC CASSFSGTGPYEQYF
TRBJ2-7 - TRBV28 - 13 TGTGCCAGCAGTTTCCGGTATTCCTACGAGCAGTACTTC CASSFRYSYEQYF
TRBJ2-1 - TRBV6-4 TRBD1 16 TGTGCCACATCATCCAGACAGGGATCTTCCTACAATGAGCAGTTCTTC CATSSRQGSSYNEQFF
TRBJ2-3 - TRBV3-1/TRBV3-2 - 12 TGTGCCAGCAGCCCCCGTACAGATACGCAGTATTTT CASSPRTDTQYF
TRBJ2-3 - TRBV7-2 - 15 TGTGCCAGCAGCTTTTCAGGGGCTGGTACAGATACGCAGTATTTT CASSFSGAGTDTQYF